A selection of T cell receptor beta chains follows, all from one sample in a study of early T cells in non-severe SARS-CoV-2 infection. Using its own MiXCR run on the 5' RACE reads, TCRdb lists one record per CDR3 protein. This table holds 70,000 to 75,000 distinct CDR3 sequences, 9% to 15% found once. The sequenced material came from whole blood. These TCRs come from an adult who was a healthcare worker with PCR-confirmed SARS-CoV-2 infection or an uninfected control (not recorded which). CDR3s include the opening cysteine and the closing phenylalanine or tryptophan. A D gene is named only where the DNA matches it firmly. Clone size, where shown, is once, few, many, or a class for clones that have expanded.

>TRBV5-1|TRBD1|TRBJ1-1|many
TGCGCCAGCAGGTACGACAGGGGAATATCGGAAGCTTTCTTT
CASRYDRGISEAFF
>TRBV27|-|TRBJ2-2|-
TGTGCCAGCACCTTTCTCCGGGACGACGGGGAGCTGTTTTTT
CASTFLRDDGELFF
>TRBV18|-|TRBJ2-3|many
TGTGCCAGCTCAAACAGTCTAGCAAAACCCACAGATACGCAGTATTTT
CASSNSLAKPTDTQYF
>TRBV27|TRBD1|TRBJ2-7|-
TGTGCCAGCAGCCGAGGACAGGTCCTTTCCGAGCAGTACTTC
CASSRGQVLSEQYF
>TRBV24-1|TRBD1|TRBJ1-5|many
TGTGCCACCAGTGGGGTAGGGACAGGGGGTCAAAATCAGCCCCAGCATTTT
CATSGVGTGGQNQPQHF
>TRBV19|TRBD2|TRBJ2-1|many
TGTGCCAGTAGTATTGGGACTAGCGGACCAAATGAGCAGTTCTTC
CASSIGTSGPNEQFF
>TRBV4-1|-|TRBJ1-5|few
TGCGCCAGCAGCCAAGAGGATCCGGGAATTAGCAATCAGCCCCAGCATTTT
CASSQEDPGISNQPQHF
>TRBV18|-|TRBJ2-7|-
TGTGCCAGCTCACCTAATCAGGTCGGAGGCTCCTACGAGCAGTACTTC
CASSPNQVGGSYEQYF
>TRBV2|-|TRBJ1-2|few
TGTGCCAGCAGTGAATCTTTACCCTATGGCTACACCTTC
CASSESLPYGYTF
>TRBV20-1|-|TRBJ2-7|many
TGCAGTGCTAGAGTAAGCTACGAGCAGTACTTC
CSARVSYEQYF
>TRBV10-3|-|TRBJ1-1|many
TGTGCCATCAGTGATCCGGGGAACAGCATGAACACTGAAGCTTTCTTT
CAISDPGNSMNTEAFF
>TRBV25-1|-|TRBJ2-2|-
TGTGCCAGCAGTGAGGTAGCGAACACCGGGGAGCTGTTTTTT
CASSEVANTGELFF
>TRBV4-1|TRBD2|TRBJ2-7|few
TGCGCCAGCAGCCAAGACTTCGGGACTAGTTACGAGCAGTACTTC
CASSQDFGTSYEQYF
>TRBV20-1|TRBD1|TRBJ2-3|many
TGCAGTGCATACCGGGACAGGGGCACAGATACGCAGTATTTT
CSAYRDRGTDTQYF
>TRBV28|-|TRBJ2-7|many
TGTGCCAGCAGTTCTCCTGACAGCCCGATTGGCTACGAGCAGTACTTC
CASSSPDSPIGYEQYF
>TRBV19|-|TRBJ2-5|many
TGTGCCAGTAGTGTCCAGATGTACCAAGAGACCCAGTACTTC
CASSVQMYQETQYF
>TRBV19|TRBD2|TRBJ2-1|-
TGTGCCAGTAGTAGCGGGAGAATTTCCTACAATGAGCAGTTCTTC
CASSSGRISYNEQFF
>TRBV9|-|TRBJ1-2|-
TGTGCCAGCAGCGTAGGGGTACTGGATGGCTACACCTTC
CASSVGVLDGYTF
>TRBV20-1|-|TRBJ1-2|many
TGCAGTGCCAACTTTGCGGGCCTGGGCGGTTATGGCTACACCTTC
CSANFAGLGGYGYTF
>TRBV9|TRBD2|TRBJ2-2|-
TGTGCCAGCAGCGTAGCAACTAGCGCGGGAACCGGGGAGCTGTTTTTT
CASSVATSAGTGELFF
>TRBV28|-|TRBJ2-6|many
TGTGCCAGCGGGGCGCAGGCGCTCTCTGGGGCCAACGTCCTGACTTTC
CASGAQALSGANVLTF
>TRBV7-9|TRBD2|TRBJ2-2|few
TGTGCCAGCAGCCTAACTAGCGGATACACCGGGGAGCTGTTTTTT
CASSLTSGYTGELFF
>TRBV12-3/TRBV12-4|TRBD1|TRBJ1-1|few
TGTGCCAGCAGACAGGACAGGCCAAACACTGAAGCTTTCTTT
CASRQDRPNTEAFF
>TRBV7-2|TRBD1|TRBJ2-7|few
TGTGCCAGCAGACCCTACAGGGGTCAGGAAGAGCAGTACTTC
CASRPYRGQEEQYF
>TRBV11-2|-|TRBJ1-5|-
TGTGCCAGCAGCTTGGGAGAGACCCCTAATCAGCCCCAGCATTTT
CASSLGETPNQPQHF
>TRBV2|TRBD2|TRBJ2-7|few
TGTGCCAGCAGTGAATTCGGTGCGGGAGGGATCTACGAGCAGTACTTC
CASSEFGAGGIYEQYF
>TRBV7-9|-|TRBJ2-3|many
TGTGCCAGCAGCTACAGGGAGGATTTTAGCACAGATACGCAGTATTTT
CASSYREDFSTDTQYF
>TRBV7-9|TRBD2|TRBJ2-1|few
TGTGCCAGCAGCACAAGACGGGCTAGCGGACACAATGAGCAGTTCTTC
CASSTRRASGHNEQFF
>TRBV6-2/TRBV6-3|TRBD1|TRBJ1-1|few
TGTGCCAGCAGTAACCCTCCAGGGGGACGGGCTTTCTTT
CASSNPPGGRAFF
>TRBV4-2|-|TRBJ2-7|many
TGTGCCAGCAGCCAAGACAGGACATACGAGCAGTACTTC
CASSQDRTYEQYF
>TRBV7-6|-|TRBJ1-2|many
TGTGCCAGCAGCTTACACAGGGAGGATGGCTACACCTTC
CASSLHREDGYTF
>TRBV24-1|TRBD2|TRBJ2-1|many
TGTGCCACCAGTGATTTACCCGGACTAGCGGGAGGTGGTGAGCAGTTCTTC
CATSDLPGLAGGGEQFF
>TRBV7-9|-|TRBJ2-1|many
TGTGCCAGCAGTTTCGGAGACTCCTACAATGAGCAGTTCTTC
CASSFGDSYNEQFF
>TRBV6-4|TRBD2|TRBJ2-3|many
TGTGCCAGCAGTGACGGCCTAGCGGCCACAGATACGCAGTATTTT
CASSDGLAATDTQYF
>TRBV7-8|-|TRBJ1-1|many
TGTGCCAGCAGTCCCGGGACGTTGAACACTGAAGCTTTCTTT
CASSPGTLNTEAFF
>TRBV27|TRBD2|TRBJ2-3|many
TGTGCCAGTTCGGGACTAGGCACAGATACGCAGTATTTT
CASSGLGTDTQYF
>TRBV12-3/TRBV12-4|TRBD2|TRBJ2-7|few
TGTGCCAGCAGTTTCCAGGCGGGAGTCGCCGAGCAGTACTTC
CASSFQAGVAEQYF
>TRBV11-1|TRBD2|TRBJ2-7|-
TGTGCCAGCAGCTCCTTCGGCGGGAGAATTAACGAGCAGTACTTC
CASSSFGGRINEQYF
>TRBV5-5|TRBD1|TRBJ1-2|few
TGTGCCAGCAGGTCCCCGGGACAGGGGTACTATGGCTACACCTTC
CASRSPGQGYYGYTF
>TRBV7-9|-|TRBJ1-3|-
TGTGCCAGCAGCTTATATACGGTCTCTGGAAACACCATATATTTT
CASSLYTVSGNTIYF
>TRBV5-1|-|TRBJ2-7|many
TGCGCCAGCAGCTATACGCCACTCGGGGACGAGCAGTACTTC
CASSYTPLGDEQYF
>TRBV29-1|TRBD1|TRBJ1-1|-
TGCAGCGTTGGACAGGGGACGAACACTGAAGCTTTCTTT
CSVGQGTNTEAFF
>TRBV20-1|-|TRBJ1-1|-
TGCAGTGCTAGAGAATGGCAGAGGGACACTGAAGCTTTCTTT
CSAREWQRDTEAFF
>TRBV5-1|-|TRBJ1-2|-
TGCGCCAGCAGCTTGGACACGTACAACGGCTACACCTTC
CASSLDTYNGYTF
>TRBV18|-|TRBJ2-1|few
TGTGCCAGCTCACCTAAGCAGGATGAGCAGTTCTTC
CASSPKQDEQFF
>TRBV19|-|TRBJ2-3|-
TGTGCCAGTAGTGCCTCCGGGACACGTAGCACAGATACGCAGTATTTT
CASSASGTRSTDTQYF
>TRBV7-9|-|TRBJ2-7|-
TGTGTCAGCAGCTTAGGCACCGGGGGCCAAGGGCAGCAGTACTTC
CVSSLGTGGQGQQYF
>TRBV18|TRBD1|TRBJ1-6|many
TGTGCCAGCTCACCACCTATCGACAGGGGCTCCGTGGATTCACCCCTCCACTTT
CASSPPIDRGSVDSPLHF
>TRBV4-1|-|TRBJ1-4|many
TGCGCCAGCAGCCGGACCTTCGACAGGAGAAATGAAAAACTGTTTTTT
CASSRTFDRRNEKLFF
>TRBV9|-|TRBJ2-7|many
TGTGCCAGCAGCCTCGAACAAGACTACGAGCAGTACTTC
CASSLEQDYEQYF
>TRBV6-4|-|TRBJ1-1|many
TGTGCCAGCAGACACGAGAGACAGGCTTTCTTT
CASRHERQAFF
>TRBV14|TRBD2|TRBJ2-5|many
TGTGCCAGCAGCCAACCCCCACTAGCGGGAGCTCGGAAAGAGACCCAGTACTTC
CASSQPPLAGARKETQYF
>TRBV18|TRBD1|TRBJ2-7|many
TGTGCCAGCCAAGACAGGGGGTCCTCCTACGAGCAGTACTTC
CASQDRGSSYEQYF
>TRBV19|-|TRBJ1-2|many
TGTGCCAGTATCCTGGGCGACTATGGCTACACCTTC
CASILGDYGYTF